These T cell receptor beta chains were read from a single sample in a study of blood T cell repertoires in COVID-19. The protocol was immunoSEQ multiplex PCR, while the TCRdb copy is restricted to in-frame clones and leaves out a portion. The sample yields about 160,000 clones, approximately 87% seen once. The sample consisted of PBMCs or T cells enriched from blood (not recorded which). These receptors were obtained from a woman between 50 and 59 years old who had recovered from COVID-19. The CDR3 runs from the conserved cysteine through the conserved F or W. A D gene is named only where the DNA matches it firmly. A clone size is listed for some rows: how often the clone was seen (once, few, many), or a class if it is expanded.

D: -
size: -
J: TRBJ1-1
V: TRBV18
CDR3: CASSPPKNTGSEAFF
DNA: TGTGCCAGCTCACCTCCAAAGAACACAGGGTCTGAAGCTTTCTTT

D: -
size: -
J: TRBJ2-7
V: TRBV15
CDR3: CATSRVQGSPVEQYF
DNA: TGTGCCACCAGCAGAGTTCAGGGATCCCCAGTCGAGCAGTACTTC

D: TRBD1
size: -
J: TRBJ2-5
V: TRBV5-5
CDR3: CASSLALQGVETQYF
DNA: TGTGCCAGCAGCTTGGCGCTACAGGGGGTGGAGACCCAGTACTTC

D: -
size: -
J: TRBJ1-1
V: TRBV6-5
CDR3: CASSPEEGKAFF
DNA: TGTGCCAGCAGCCCCGAGGAGGGGAAAGCTTTCTTT

D: TRBD1
size: -
J: TRBJ1-1
V: TRBV6-5
CDR3: CASSPTGVMNTEAFF
DNA: TGTGCCAGCAGTCCCACAGGGGTAATGAACACTGAAGCTTTCTTT

D: TRBD1
size: once
J: TRBJ1-4
V: TRBV7-9
CDR3: CASNRGQEEKLFF
DNA: TGTGCCAGTAACAGGGGGCAGGAAGAAAAACTGTTTTTT

D: TRBD1
size: -
J: TRBJ1-4
V: TRBV7-8
CDR3: CASSLWDRAEKLFF
DNA: TGTGCCAGCAGCTTATGGGACAGGGCTGAAAAACTGTTTTTT

D: TRBD2
size: -
J: TRBJ2-1
V: TRBV29-1
CDR3: CSVGLAGYNEQFF
DNA: TGCAGCGTTGGCCTAGCGGGGTACAATGAGCAGTTCTTC

D: -
size: -
J: TRBJ2-7
V: TRBV12-3/TRBV12-4
CDR3: CASRGGSYEQYF
DNA: TGTGCCAGCAGGGGGGGATCCTACGAGCAGTACTTC

D: TRBD1
size: once
J: TRBJ1-2
V: TRBV7-2
CDR3: CASSDRANYGYTF
DNA: TGTGCCAGCAGCGACAGGGCTAACTATGGCTACACCTTC

D: -
size: few
J: TRBJ2-7
V: TRBV7-8
CDR3: CASSLGRRPASYEQYF
DNA: TGTGCCAGCAGCTTAGGAAGGCGGCCAGCCTCCTACGAGCAGTACTTC

D: -
size: many
J: TRBJ1-3
V: TRBV19
CDR3: CAVGTAAGNTIYF
DNA: TGTGCCGTAGGGACTGCCGCTGGAAACACCATATATTTT

D: TRBD1
size: once
J: TRBJ2-1
V: TRBV11-2
CDR3: CAGSSPGQGDNEQFF
DNA: TGTGCCGGCAGCTCCCCCGGACAGGGGGACAATGAGCAGTTCTTC

D: -
size: -
J: TRBJ1-4
V: TRBV24-1
CDR3: CATSVVGRGEKLFF
DNA: TGTGCCACCAGTGTAGTGGGGCGGGGGGAAAAACTGTTTTTT

D: -
size: -
J: TRBJ2-7
V: TRBV2
CDR3: CASSEEGSRTYEQYF
DNA: TGTGCCAGCAGTGAAGAAGGGAGTCGGACCTACGAGCAGTACTTC

D: -
size: -
J: TRBJ2-2
V: TRBV18
CDR3: CASSPAFTTENTGELFF
DNA: TGTGCCAGCTCACCTGCCTTTACGACTGAGAACACCGGGGAGCTGTTTTTT

D: TRBD1
size: -
J: TRBJ2-2
V: TRBV5-1
CDR3: CASSSGTANTGELFF
DNA: TGCGCCAGCAGCTCCGGGACAGCTAACACCGGGGAGCTGTTTTTT

D: -
size: -
J: TRBJ2-1
V: TRBV12-3/TRBV12-4
CDR3: CASSTGFDEQFF
DNA: TGTGCCAGCAGTACAGGGTTCGATGAGCAGTTCTTC

D: -
size: -
J: TRBJ2-5
V: TRBV19
CDR3: CASSLPGVVTQYF
DNA: TGTGCCAGTAGTCTCCCAGGGGTGGTGACCCAGTACTTC

D: TRBD2
size: few
J: TRBJ2-5
V: TRBV6-1
CDR3: CASSEVGTGGLKETQYF
DNA: TGTGCCAGCAGTGAAGTCGGAACGGGGGGGCTTAAAGAGACCCAGTACTTC

D: TRBD1
size: once
J: TRBJ1-5
V: TRBV15
CDR3: CATSRDLDRGIQPQHF
DNA: TGTGCCACCAGCAGAGATCTGGACAGGGGTATTCAGCCCCAGCATTTT

D: TRBD1
size: -
J: TRBJ1-1
V: TRBV10-3
CDR3: CAISGSKGQGATEAFF
DNA: TGTGCCATCAGTGGTTCTAAGGGACAGGGGGCGACTGAAGCTTTCTTT

D: -
size: -
J: TRBJ2-5
V: TRBV10-1
CDR3: CASSARARQDEETQYF
DNA: TGCGCCAGCAGTGCTCGCGCCAGACAGGACGAAGAGACCCAGTACTTC

D: -
size: -
J: TRBJ2-2
V: TRBV7-2
CDR3: CASSLGLNTGELFF
DNA: TGTGCCAGCAGCTTAGGGCTTAACACCGGGGAGCTGTTTTTT

D: TRBD1
size: -
J: TRBJ1-1
V: TRBV9
CDR3: CASSGQGALNTEAFF
DNA: TGTGCCAGCAGCGGACAGGGGGCGCTGAACACTGAAGCTTTCTTT

D: TRBD2
size: -
J: TRBJ2-6
V: TRBV4-3
CDR3: CASSQFSGASSGANVLTF
DNA: TGCGCCAGCAGCCAATTTAGCGGGGCCTCCTCTGGGGCCAACGTCCTGACTTTC

D: TRBD2
size: -
J: TRBJ2-2
V: TRBV9
CDR3: CASSVGLAGGPSGELFF
DNA: TGTGCCAGCAGCGTAGGGCTAGCGGGGGGGCCTTCCGGGGAGCTGTTTTTT

D: -
size: -
J: TRBJ2-7
V: TRBV19
CDR3: CASSFLGGNSYEQYF
DNA: TGTGCCAGTAGTTTCTTGGGGGGAAACTCCTACGAGCAGTACTTC

D: -
size: -
J: TRBJ2-1
V: TRBV5-8
CDR3: CASSMTLIAYNEQFF
DNA: TGTGCCAGCAGCATGACACTTATCGCATACAATGAGCAGTTCTTC

D: -
size: -
J: TRBJ1-1
V: TRBV3-1/TRBV3-2
CDR3: CASSQDFAGRWRDTEAFF
DNA: TGTGCCAGCAGCCAAGATTTCGCAGGGAGGTGGAGGGACACTGAAGCTTTCTTT

D: -
size: -
J: TRBJ2-5
V: TRBV5-6
CDR3: CASSSRETQYF
DNA: TGTGCCAGCAGCTCGCGTGAGACCCAGTACTTC

D: -
size: -
J: TRBJ2-1
V: TRBV12-5
CDR3: CASGLKRQGKNEQFF
DNA: TGTGCTAGTGGTTTGAAACGGCAGGGGAAGAATGAGCAGTTCTTC

D: -
size: -
J: TRBJ1-2
V: TRBV20-1
CDR3: CSASKGVDGYTF
DNA: TGCAGTGCTAGTAAGGGGGTGGATGGCTACACCTTC

D: TRBD1
size: -
J: TRBJ1-5
V: TRBV19
CDR3: CASSADRVSNQPQHF
DNA: TGTGCCAGTAGTGCCGACAGGGTTAGCAATCAGCCCCAGCATTTT

D: TRBD1
size: -
J: TRBJ1-4
V: TRBV6-5
CDR3: CASSPGTGDNEKLFF
DNA: TGTGCCAGCAGTCCCGGGACAGGCGATAATGAAAAACTGTTTTTT

D: -
size: -
J: TRBJ2-5
V: TRBV6-2/TRBV6-3
CDR3: CASSYFPGSQETQYF
DNA: TGTGCCAGCAGTTACTTTCCGGGATCCCAAGAGACCCAGTACTTC

D: -
size: -
J: TRBJ1-1
V: TRBV7-9
CDR3: CASSWGRLKDTEAFF
DNA: TGTGCCAGCAGCTGGGGCAGGTTGAAAGACACTGAAGCTTTCTTT

D: -
size: -
J: TRBJ1-2
V: TRBV7-2
CDR3: CASSLGIGRVNYGYTF
DNA: TGTGCCAGCAGCTTAGGCATAGGGAGGGTGAACTATGGCTACACCTTC

D: -
size: -
J: TRBJ1-2
V: TRBV24-1
CDR3: CATSDFLGAGYTF
DNA: TGTGCCACCAGTGATTTTCTGGGGGCTGGCTACACCTTC

D: -
size: -
J: TRBJ2-5
V: TRBV2
CDR3: CASSEQQYQETQYF
DNA: TGTGCCAGCAGTGAACAACAGTACCAAGAGACCCAGTACTTC

D: -
size: -
J: TRBJ1-1
V: TRBV18
CDR3: CASSPIGRTEAFF
DNA: TGTGCCAGCTCACCAATCGGGAGAACTGAAGCTTTCTTT

D: TRBD1
size: once
J: TRBJ1-2
V: TRBV18
CDR3: CASSSRQGDGYTF
DNA: TGTGCCAGCTCATCCCGACAGGGGGATGGCTACACCTTC

D: TRBD2
size: -
J: TRBJ2-5
V: TRBV3-1/TRBV3-2
CDR3: CASSQDGRVQETQYF
DNA: TGTGCCAGCAGCCAAGATGGGAGGGTGCAAGAGACCCAGTACTTC

D: -
size: -
J: TRBJ2-1
V: TRBV7-6
CDR3: CASQTGILLDNEQFF
DNA: TGTGCCAGTCAGACCGGGATCCTCCTCGACAATGAGCAGTTCTTC

D: TRBD1
size: -
J: TRBJ1-2
V: TRBV5-4
CDR3: CASSFSRGDYGYTF
DNA: TGTGCCAGCAGCTTCTCCAGGGGGGACTATGGCTACACCTTC

D: TRBD1
size: -
J: TRBJ1-2
V: TRBV7-2
CDR3: CASSYDRGPYGYTF
DNA: TGTGCCAGCAGCTACGACAGGGGCCCCTATGGCTACACCTTC

D: TRBD2
size: many
J: TRBJ2-1
V: TRBV4-3
CDR3: CASSRLAGVYNEQFF
DNA: TGCGCCAGCAGCCGACTAGCGGGGGTCTACAATGAGCAGTTCTTC

D: TRBD2
size: -
J: TRBJ2-3
V: TRBV7-6
CDR3: CASSWLAGGADTQYF
DNA: TGTGCCAGCAGCTGGCTAGCGGGGGGGGCAGATACGCAGTATTTT

D: -
size: -
J: TRBJ2-3
V: TRBV5-1
CDR3: CASSLSTDTQYF
DNA: TGCGCCAGCAGCCTTTCCACAGATACGCAGTATTTT

D: TRBD1
size: -
J: TRBJ2-1
V: TRBV18
CDR3: CASSPPGTGGNEQFF
DNA: TGTGCCAGCTCACCCCCCGGGACAGGGGGCAATGAGCAGTTCTTC

D: TRBD2
size: -
J: TRBJ2-3
V: TRBV7-3
CDR3: CASSLAGGSTDTQYF
DNA: TGTGCCAGCAGCCTAGCGGGGGGTAGCACAGATACGCAGTATTTT

D: TRBD1
size: -
J: TRBJ1-1
V: TRBV29-1
CDR3: CSVPRQGAAEAFF
DNA: TGCAGCGTTCCGAGGCAGGGGGCGGCTGAAGCTTTCTTT

D: TRBD1
size: -
J: TRBJ1-1
V: TRBV4-3
CDR3: CASSQEGQGHTEAFF
DNA: TGCGCCAGCAGCCAAGAAGGACAGGGACACACTGAAGCTTTCTTT

D: TRBD1
size: -
J: TRBJ2-3
V: TRBV30
CDR3: CAWSGQGIGTDTQYF
DNA: TGTGCCTGGAGTGGACAGGGAATCGGCACAGATACGCAGTATTTT

D: -
size: -
J: TRBJ2-7
V: TRBV4-3
CDR3: CASSQDSSWASVSYEQYF
DNA: TGCGCCAGCAGCCAAGATTCCTCTTGGGCTAGCGTCTCCTACGAGCAGTACTTC

D: -
size: once
J: TRBJ1-1
V: TRBV3-1/TRBV3-2
CDR3: CASSLGENTEAFF
DNA: TGTGCCAGCAGCCTCGGAGAGAACACTGAAGCTTTCTTT

D: -
size: -
J: TRBJ1-5
V: TRBV30
CDR3: CAGGQGMGQPQHF
DNA: TGTGCCGGGGGGCAGGGCATGGGCCAGCCCCAGCATTTT

D: -
size: -
J: TRBJ2-3
V: TRBV5-1
CDR3: CASSGGGKDTQYF
DNA: TGCGCCAGCAGCGGGGGGGGCAAAGATACGCAGTATTTT

D: TRBD2
size: -
J: TRBJ2-3
V: TRBV27
CDR3: CASSFRLAGGTDTQYF
DNA: TGTGCCAGCAGTTTCCGTCTAGCGGGGGGCACAGATACGCAGTATTTT

D: TRBD1
size: -
J: TRBJ1-5
V: TRBV6-5
CDR3: CASRDRGNQPQHF
DNA: TGTGCCAGCAGAGACAGGGGGAATCAGCCCCAGCATTTT